The entry below gives a single T cell receptor (beta chain) sequence along with its context. Per the study methods: Amplification of reference gene primers provided the estimated nucleated cell counts. Data came from immunoSEQ multiplex PCR; TCRdb stores just in-frame clones and leaves some out. V and J calls and clone size come straight from that table; D and trimming were deduced from the DNA. Among about 240,000 clones listed, around nine tenths were seen once. The sample comes from a study of blood T cell repertoires in COVID-19. About the study: Samples of COVID-19 (acute and convalescent) were obtained from the United States, Italy and Spain.

The CDR3 has 15 residues. V lost 6 bases, J lost 0 bases, and 7 bases stayed unmatched. Germline lookup yields CDR1 MNHNY and CDR2 SVGAGI (reference sequence). This TCR came from a woman aged 70-85 years with active or convalescent COVID-19. Sequencing was performed on peripheral blood. The V and J genes are TRBV6-6 and TRBJ1-1; 7 bases are shared with TRBD1. The CDR3 DNA is TGTGCCAGCAGAGACCAGACAGGGATGAACACTGAAGCTTTCTTT. It yields the protein CASRDQTGMNTEAFF.